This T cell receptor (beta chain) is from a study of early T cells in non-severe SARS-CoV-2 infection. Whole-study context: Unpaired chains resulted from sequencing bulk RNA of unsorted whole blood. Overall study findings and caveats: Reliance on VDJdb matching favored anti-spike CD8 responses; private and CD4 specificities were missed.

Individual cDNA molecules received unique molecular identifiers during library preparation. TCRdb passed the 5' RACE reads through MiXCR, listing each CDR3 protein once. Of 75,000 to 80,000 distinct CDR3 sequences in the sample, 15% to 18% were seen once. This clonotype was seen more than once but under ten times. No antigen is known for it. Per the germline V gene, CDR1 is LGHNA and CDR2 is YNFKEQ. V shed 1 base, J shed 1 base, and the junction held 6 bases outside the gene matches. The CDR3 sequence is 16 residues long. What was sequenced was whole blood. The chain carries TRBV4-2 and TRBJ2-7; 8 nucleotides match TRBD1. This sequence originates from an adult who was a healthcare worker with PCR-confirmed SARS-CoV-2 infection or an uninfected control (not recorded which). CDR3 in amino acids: CASSQVRTGLSYEQYF. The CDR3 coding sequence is TGTGCCAGCAGCCAAGTTAGGACAGGGCTATCCTACGAGCAGTACTTC.